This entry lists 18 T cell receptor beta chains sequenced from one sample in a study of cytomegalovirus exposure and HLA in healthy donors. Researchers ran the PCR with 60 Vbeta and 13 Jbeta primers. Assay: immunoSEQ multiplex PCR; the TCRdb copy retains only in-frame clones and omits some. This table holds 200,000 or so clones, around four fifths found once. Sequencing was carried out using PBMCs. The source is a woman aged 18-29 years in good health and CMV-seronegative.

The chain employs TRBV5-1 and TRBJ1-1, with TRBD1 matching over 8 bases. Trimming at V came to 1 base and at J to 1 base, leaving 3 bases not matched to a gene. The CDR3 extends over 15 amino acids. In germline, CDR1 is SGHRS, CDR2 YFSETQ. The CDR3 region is CASSLLGQGNTEAFF. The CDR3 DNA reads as TGCGCCAGCAGCTTGCTTGGACAGGGGAACACTGAAGCTTTCTTT.

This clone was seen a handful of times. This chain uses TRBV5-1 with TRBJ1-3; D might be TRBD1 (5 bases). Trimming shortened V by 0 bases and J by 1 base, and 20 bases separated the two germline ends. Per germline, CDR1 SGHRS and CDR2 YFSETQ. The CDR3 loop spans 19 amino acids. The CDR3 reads CASSLAGGTLSVSGNTIYF. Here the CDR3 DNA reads TGCGCCAGCAGCTTGGCCGGAGGGACCCTCTCCGTTTCTGGAAACACCATATATTTT.

CDR3 sequence reads: CASRTGTSAYNEQFF. The CDR3, as DNA: TGTGCCAGCAGGACCGGGACTAGCGCTTACAATGAGCAGTTCTTC. The genes are TRBV27 and TRBJ2-1; 10 positions agree with TRBD2. J gave up 4 bases and V 6 bases, and 6 bases lay outside the gene matches. The CDR3 spans 15 residues. CDR1 is MNHEY and CDR2 is SMNVEV in the germline V gene (reference sequence).

The CDR3 DNA reads as TGTGCCAGCAGCTTAGTCTCCGAGCAGTACTTC. Translating gives CASSLVSEQYF. This chain joins TRBV7-2 and TRBJ2-7; D remains ambiguous. V was cut by 1 base and J by 6 bases, with 4 bases left in between. In germline, CDR1 is SGHTA, CDR2 FQGNSA. The CDR3 runs 11 residues.

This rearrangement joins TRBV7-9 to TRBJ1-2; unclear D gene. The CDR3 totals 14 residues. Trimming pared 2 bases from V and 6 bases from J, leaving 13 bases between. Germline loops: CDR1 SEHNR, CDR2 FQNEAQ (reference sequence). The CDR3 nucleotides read TGTGCCAGCAGCTTATACTCGGGCGGGGATGGCTACACCTTC. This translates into CASSLYSGGDGYTF.

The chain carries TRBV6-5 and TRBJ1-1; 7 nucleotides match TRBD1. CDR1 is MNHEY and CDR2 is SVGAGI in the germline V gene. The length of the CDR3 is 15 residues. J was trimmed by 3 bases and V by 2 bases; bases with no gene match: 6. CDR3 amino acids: CASSYASGGYTEAFF. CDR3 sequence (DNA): TGTGCCAGCAGTTACGCCTCAGGGGGATACACTGAAGCTTTCTTT.

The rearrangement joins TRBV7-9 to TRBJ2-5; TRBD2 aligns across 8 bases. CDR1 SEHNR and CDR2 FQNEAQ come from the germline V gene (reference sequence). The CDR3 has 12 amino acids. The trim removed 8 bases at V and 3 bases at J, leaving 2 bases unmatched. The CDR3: CASQRGKETQYF. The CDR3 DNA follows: TGTGCCAGCCAGCGGGGGAAAGAGACCCAGTACTTC.

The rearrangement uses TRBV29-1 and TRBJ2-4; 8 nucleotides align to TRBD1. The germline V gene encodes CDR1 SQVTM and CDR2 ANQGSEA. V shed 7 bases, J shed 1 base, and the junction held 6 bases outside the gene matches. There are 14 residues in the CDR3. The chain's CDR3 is CSGAGGNAKNIQYF. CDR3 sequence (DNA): TGCAGCGGGGCAGGGGGCAATGCCAAAAACATTCAGTACTTC.

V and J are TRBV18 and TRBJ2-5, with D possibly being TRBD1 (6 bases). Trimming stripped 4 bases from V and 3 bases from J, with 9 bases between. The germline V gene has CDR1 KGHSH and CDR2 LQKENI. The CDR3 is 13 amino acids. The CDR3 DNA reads TGTGCCAGCTCACTGCAGGGGAAAGAGACCCAGTACTTC. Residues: CASSLQGKETQYF.

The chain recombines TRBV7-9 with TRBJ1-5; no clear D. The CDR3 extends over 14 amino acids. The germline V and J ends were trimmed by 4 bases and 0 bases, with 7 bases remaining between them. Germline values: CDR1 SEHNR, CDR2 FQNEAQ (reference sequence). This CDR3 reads CASSSGHSNQPQHF. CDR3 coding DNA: TGTGCCAGCAGCTCAGGCCATAGCAATCAGCCCCAGCATTTT.

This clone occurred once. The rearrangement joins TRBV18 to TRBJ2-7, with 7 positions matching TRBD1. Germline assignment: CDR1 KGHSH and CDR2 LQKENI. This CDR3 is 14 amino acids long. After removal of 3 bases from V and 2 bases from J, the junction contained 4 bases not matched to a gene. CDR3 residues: CASSPGQHTYEQYF. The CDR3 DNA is TGTGCCAGCTCACCGGGACAGCATACCTACGAGCAGTACTTC.

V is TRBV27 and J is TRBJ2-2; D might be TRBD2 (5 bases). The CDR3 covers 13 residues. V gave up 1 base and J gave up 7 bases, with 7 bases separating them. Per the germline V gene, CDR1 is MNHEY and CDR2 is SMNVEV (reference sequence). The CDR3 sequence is CASSLWGDGELFF. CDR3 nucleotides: TGTGCCAGCAGTTTATGGGGAGACGGGGAGCTGTTTTTT.

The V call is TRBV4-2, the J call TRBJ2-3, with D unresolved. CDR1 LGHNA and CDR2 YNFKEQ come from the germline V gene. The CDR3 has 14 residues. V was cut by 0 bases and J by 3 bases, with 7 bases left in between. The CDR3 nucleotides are TGTGCCAGCAGCCAAGACCCCACTACAGATACGCAGTATTTT. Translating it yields CASSQDPTTDTQYF.

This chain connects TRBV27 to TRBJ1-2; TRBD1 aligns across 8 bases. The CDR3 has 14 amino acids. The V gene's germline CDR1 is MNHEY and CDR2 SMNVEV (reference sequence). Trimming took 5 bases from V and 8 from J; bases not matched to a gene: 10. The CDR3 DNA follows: TGTGCCAGCAGTCCAGGGGGCCCTGGTCCGGGCTACACCTTC. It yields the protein CASSPGGPGPGYTF.

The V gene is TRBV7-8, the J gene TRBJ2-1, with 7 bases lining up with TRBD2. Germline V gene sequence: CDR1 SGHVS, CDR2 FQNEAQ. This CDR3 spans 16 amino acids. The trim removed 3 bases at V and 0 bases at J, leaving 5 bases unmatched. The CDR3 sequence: CASSFWRGSSYNEQFF. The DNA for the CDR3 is TGTGCCAGCAGCTTTTGGCGGGGGAGCTCCTACAATGAGCAGTTCTTC. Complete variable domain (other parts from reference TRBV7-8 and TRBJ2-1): GAGVSQSPRYKVAKRGQDVALRCDPISGHVSLFWYQQALGQGPEFLTYFQNEAQLDKSGLPSDRFFAERPEGSVSTLKIQRTQQEDSAVYLCASSFWRGSSYNEQFFGPGTRLTVL.

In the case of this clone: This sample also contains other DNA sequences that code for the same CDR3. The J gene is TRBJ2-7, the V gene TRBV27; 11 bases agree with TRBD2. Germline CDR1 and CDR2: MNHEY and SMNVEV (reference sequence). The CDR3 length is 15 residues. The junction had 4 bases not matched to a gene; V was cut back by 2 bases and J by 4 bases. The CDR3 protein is CASSLVSSGRYEQYF. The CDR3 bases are TGTGCCAGCAGTTTAGTGTCTAGCGGGAGGTACGAGCAGTACTTC.

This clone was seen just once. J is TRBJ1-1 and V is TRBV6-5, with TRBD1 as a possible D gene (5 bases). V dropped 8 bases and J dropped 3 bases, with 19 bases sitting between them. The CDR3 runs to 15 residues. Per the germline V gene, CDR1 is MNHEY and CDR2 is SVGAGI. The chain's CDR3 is CASQSGAVPYTEAFF. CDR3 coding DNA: TGTGCCAGCCAAAGCGGGGCAGTCCCGTACACTGAAGCTTTCTTT.

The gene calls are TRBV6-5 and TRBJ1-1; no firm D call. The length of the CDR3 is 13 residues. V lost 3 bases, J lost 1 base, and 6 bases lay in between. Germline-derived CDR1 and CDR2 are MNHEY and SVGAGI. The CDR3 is CASSYFGNTEAFF. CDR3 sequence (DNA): TGTGCCAGCAGTTATTTCGGGAACACTGAAGCTTTCTTT.